The clone carrying this T cell receptor (beta chain) was detected ten times or more. Antigen specificity is unknown. This sample is part of a study of regulatory T cells in long-lasting Graves disease. Whole-study findings and limits: Newly diagnosed patients had higher TCR diversity than persistent Graves' patients did. Because few samples were included, accuracy may have been lower.

Specified time point: persistent/refractory GD, antithyroid drugs over 5 years with positive TRAb. From PBMCs, RNA was extracted and then used to make the TCR library. Looked up from germline, CDR1 is SGHTA and CDR2 is FQGNSA. J gave up 0 bases and V 6 bases, and 7 bases lay outside the gene matches. The CDR3 length is 15 residues. iRepertoire HTBI primers and Arm-PCR of CDR3 regions built TCR beta libraries. TCRdb reprocessed the multiplex PCR reads via MiXCR and lists one record per CDR3 protein. The sample holds fewer than 600,000 distinct CDR3 sequences, roughly 23% seen once. The chain is built from TRBV7-2 and TRBJ1-2; TRBD1 matches at 7 bases. The clonotype was recovered from a female donor with Graves disease. The sequences come from peripheral blood mononuclear cells (PBMCs), collected when the disease was refractory, from a patient treated with antithyroid drugs. The CDR3 sequence: CASSRGGEANYGYTF. CDR3 DNA: TGTGCCAGCAGTCGAGGGGGCGAAGCTAACTATGGCTACACCTTC.